This T cell receptor (beta chain) was captured in a study of blood T cell repertoires in COVID-19. Germline V gives CDR1 LGHDT, CDR2 YNNKEL (reference sequence). The CDR3 totals 15 residues. V gave up 2 bases and J gave up 6 bases; unmatched junction bases: 6. This clone was seen only once. TCRdb keeps only in-frame clones here, not all; method: immunoSEQ multiplex PCR. The repertoire holds a few hundred thousand clones, with approximately 86% as singletons. The chain couples TRBV3-1 (or the pseudogene TRBV3-2) to TRBJ2-1; TRBD2 aligns across 8 bases. The TCR comes from a woman aged 40-49 years with acute COVID-19. The specimen sequenced was PBMCs or T cells enriched from blood (not recorded which). CDR3: CASSQPAGVANEQFF. The CDR3 DNA sequence: TGTGCCAGCAGCCAACCAGCGGGAGTGGCCAATGAGCAGTTCTTC.